The 6 T cell receptor beta chains presented below share a single source sample, sequenced in a study of blood T cell repertoires in COVID-19. The assay was immunoSEQ multiplex PCR, and TCRdb's table has in-frame clones only and misses some. The sample includes approximately 230,000 clones, 84% of them seen just once. The sample was peripheral blood. Receptors originate from a man between 25 and 39 years old with active or convalescent COVID-19.

The chain has TRBV7-6 and TRBJ1-6; 9 bases are shared with TRBD1. The CDR3 contains 16 residues. Germline V gives CDR1 SGHVS, CDR2 FNYEAQ. V lost 5 bases and J lost 5; bases outside the gene matches: 7. The CDR3 loop reads CASSLSGDRDNSPLHF. CDR3 nucleotides: TGTGCCAGCAGCCTAAGCGGGGACAGGGATAATTCACCCCTCCACTTT. The whole variable domain, filled in from reference TRBV7-6 and TRBJ1-6, reads GAGVSQSPRYKVTKRGQDVALRCDPISGHVSLYWYRQALGQGPEFLTYFNYEAQQDKSGLPNDRFSAERPEGSISTLTIQRTEQRDSAMYRCASSLSGDRDNSPLHFGNGTRLTVT.

The gene calls are TRBV27 and TRBJ1-6; D perhaps matches TRBD1 (6 bases). This CDR3 is built from 15 residues. Germline assignment: CDR1 MNHEY and CDR2 SMNVEV (reference sequence). Trimming left V 3 bases short and J 6 bases short, with 12 bases between. CDR3 bases: TGTGCCAGCAGTTTGGCCGGACAGCCTAATTCACCCCTCCACTTT. Protein sequence: CASSLAGQPNSPLHF.

V is TRBV28 and J is TRBJ1-6, with a tentative D call TRBD1 (5 bases). V dropped 2 bases and J dropped 7 bases, with 12 bases sitting between them. CDR1 is MDHEN and CDR2 is SYDVKM in the germline V gene. The CDR3 spans 15 residues. The CDR3 protein is CASSLGSGNNSPLHF. CDR3 nucleotides: TGTGCCAGCAGTTTAGGTTCAGGGAACAATTCACCCCTCCACTTT. Based on the CDR3 plus reference TRBV28 and TRBJ1-6, the full variable domain is DVKVTQSSRYLVKRTGEKVFLECVQDMDHENMFWYRQDPGLGLRLIYFSYDVKMKEKGDIPEGYSVSREKKERFSLILESASTNQTSMYLCASSLGSGNNSPLHFGNGTRLTVT.

This chain joins TRBV28 and TRBJ2-1, with TRBD2 matching 10 bases. The CDR3 covers 17 residues. The germline gives CDR1 MDHEN, CDR2 SYDVKM. Trimming took 3 bases from V and 7 from J; bases not matched to a gene: 12. CDR3 nucleotides: TGTGCCAGCAGTTTCCTGGGACTAGCGCTCCGGGGGAATGAGCAGTTCTTC. Translating it yields CASSFLGLALRGNEQFF.

The chain combines TRBV7-2 with TRBJ1-6, with D possibly TRBD1 on 6 matching bases. The CDR3 extends over 15 amino acids. V dropped 4 bases and J dropped 5 bases, with 12 bases sitting between them. Germline CDR1 SGHTA, CDR2 FQGNSA. The chain's CDR3 is CASSWGRTDNSPLHF. CDR3 in DNA: TGTGCCAGCAGCTGGGGGCGGACAGATAATTCACCCCTCCACTTT.

The gene calls are TRBV19 and TRBJ2-7; D is perhaps TRBD2 (6 bases). The V end was cut by 4 bases, the J end by 0 bases, with 13 bases between. Germline CDR1 LNHDA, CDR2 SQIVND (reference sequence). The CDR3 sequence is 15 residues long. The DNA of the CDR3 is TGTGCCAGTAGTAGACCAGGAGGGGCCTCCTACGAGCAGTACTTC. It is translated as CASSRPGGASYEQYF. Combining the CDR3 with reference TRBV19 and TRBJ2-7 gives the whole variable domain DGGITQSPKYLFRKEGQNVTLSCEQNLNHDAMYWYRQDPGQGLRLIYYSQIVNDFQKGDIAEGYSVSREKKESFPLTVTSAQKNPTAFYLCASSRPGGASYEQYFGPGTRLTVT.